The T cell receptor beta chain described here comes from a study of metastatic and nonmetastatic thyroid tumors (dated by TCRdb to 2018 to 2020). General notes on the study: The researchers compared repertoires between peripheral blood samples and tumor or nodule tissue samples from patients with malignant or benign thyroid disease. What the research found in general, with its limitations: TCR beta diversity was reported as significantly higher in malignant tumors than in benign nodules, in both blood and tumor samples.

The library was generated by PCR. Sequenced on an Illumina HiSeq 4000. High-throughput sequencing was used to profile the TCR beta-chain CDR3 region of every patient. Per the authors' processing: Drawing on CDR3 differences between clinicopathological groups, the researchers built a classifier meant to tell apart patients with distant-metastatic papillary thyroid cancer. Repertoire diversity was assessed with the Shannon index, and tumor-blood repertoire similarity with the Morisita-Horn index. TCRdb reanalyzed the raw reads on its own, using fastp at Q25 for trimming and MiXCR for clone calling, and kept in-frame beta chains. For this entry, the V and J calls and clone size follow TCRdb and not the study's own pipeline. The sample data list under 4,500 clones, and 37% of these were observed just once. Roughly 23% of the sample rests with the top ten. About this clone itself: This receptor's antigen is unknown. No base-level quality is on record; no much larger clone is a single base apart.

V is shortened by 6 bases, J by 7 bases, and the region joining them spans 15 bases. Per the germline V gene, MNHNS is the CDR1 and SASEGT is the CDR2. Spanning cysteine to phenylalanine, the CDR3 consists of 13 amino acids. Solely the CDR3 DNA is kept, with 39 bases framed from the first base. Before undergoing thyroid surgery, none of the patients had been given any kind of treatment. The study retrospectively analysed patient clinical samples collected from about 2012 to 2018 using T-cell receptor beta sequencing. The chain is assembled from TRBV6-1 and TRBJ1-2; there is no confident call for the D gene. The sequence was obtained from a male donor with papillary thyroid cancer or a benign thyroid nodule (not recorded which). Some clones in this sample may be carry-over from other donors' samples. Input material: tumor tissue. The DNA reads as follows: TGTGCCAGCAGGCTACAAACAAGTGGTGGCTACACCTTC. It encodes CASRLQTSGGYTF.